Listed here is a single TCR beta chain. These data belong to a study of blood T cell repertoires in COVID-19. Looked up from germline, CDR1 is MNHEY and CDR2 is SMNVEV (reference sequence). The length of the CDR3 is 14 residues. V gave up 3 bases and J gave up 7 bases, with 10 bases separating them. In the authors' workflow: Nucleated cell number was recorded as an estimate derived from reference gene primer amplification. Here immunoSEQ multiplex PCR was the method, and the copy in TCRdb shows in-frame clones only, minus some. The V and J calls and the clone size are those of that table, but D and trimming were determined from the DNA. The top ten hold around 4.9% of the sample, which has tens of thousands of clones, 80% to 90% seen once.

The specimen sequenced was peripheral blood. This clonotype was obtained from a woman aged 45 to 65 with active COVID-19. J is TRBJ1-6 and V is TRBV27; a possible D gene is TRBD1 (6 bases). The DNA of the CDR3 is TGTGCCAGCAGTTTCCACAGGGAGAATTCACCCCTCCACTTT. It is translated as CASSFHRENSPLHF.